The rows below give T cell receptor beta chains drawn from one sample of a study of T cells in Graves' hyperthyroidism and ophthalmopathy. MiXCR, run by TCRdb on the multiplex PCR reads, gives a single entry per CDR3 protein. Of 450,000 to 550,000 distinct CDR3 sequences in the sample, around a quarter were seen once. Sequencing was done on a sample of blood. All receptors come from a woman younger than 45 with Graves' ophthalmopathy. Each CDR3 is given with its conserved first and last residue. D genes are given only for firm matches. Part of the rows lack a size; the others show once, few, many or a class for expanded clones.

clone_size	d_call	v_call	j_call	cdr3_aa	cdr3_nt
few	TRBD2	TRBV3-1	TRBJ2-5	CASSQPFGTREETQYF	TGTGCCAGCAGCCAACCATTTGGGACTAGAGAAGAGACCCAGTACTTC
few	-	TRBV4-3	TRBJ1-1	CASSQLPGNTEAFF	TGCGCCAGCAGCCAACTCCCGGGGAACACTGAAGCTTTCTTT
-	-	TRBV20-1	TRBJ2-5	CSATTSGQETQYF	TGCAGTGCCACGACCTCGGGCCAAGAGACCCAGTACTTC
many	TRBD2	TRBV7-9	TRBJ2-5	CASSLGFNKLAGQETQYF	TGTGCCAGCAGCTTAGGTTTTAATAAGCTAGCGGGGCAAGAGACCCAGTACTTC
few	-	TRBV6-2/TRBV6-3	TRBJ2-2	CASSYTFGGNTGELFF	TGTGCCAGCAGTTACACTTTCGGGGGTAACACCGGGGAGCTGTTTTTT
-	-	TRBV7-6	TRBJ2-7	CASSPRGLADSYEQYF	TGTGCCAGCAGTCCAAGGGGGCTAGCGGACTCCTACGAGCAGTACTTC
many	TRBD1	TRBV12-3/TRBV12-4	TRBJ1-2	CASSPDRDAPYGYTF	TGTGCCAGCAGCCCGGACAGGGATGCCCCCTATGGCTACACCTTC
-	-	TRBV20-1	TRBJ1-2	CSATTAANYGYTF	TGCAGTGCTACGACGGCGGCTAACTATGGCTACACCTTC
many	-	TRBV5-1	TRBJ1-2	CASSLEGSNYGYTF	TGCGCCAGCAGCTTGGAAGGTTCGAACTATGGCTACACCTTC
-	-	TRBV27	TRBJ1-1	CASRSSGGGTEAFF	TGTGCCAGCAGGTCGAGCGGGGGGGGCACTGAAGCTTTCTTT
-	TRBD1	TRBV30	TRBJ1-2	CAWETGTEFYYGYTF	TGTGCCTGGGAGACAGGGACGGAGTTTTACTATGGCTACACCTTC
many	TRBD1	TRBV14	TRBJ2-2	CASSRAGQGYTGELFF	TGTGCCAGCAGCCGGGCCGGACAGGGATACACCGGGGAGCTGTTTTTT
many	TRBD1	TRBV27	TRBJ2-5	CASSPLPGTGEGETQYF	TGTGCCAGCAGTCCCCTTCCCGGGACAGGAGAGGGGGAGACCCAGTACTTC
many	TRBD1	TRBV27	TRBJ1-2	CASTEQDRQYLYGYTF	TGTGCCAGCACCGAACAGGACAGGCAATACCTATATGGCTACACCTTC
many	-	TRBV6-2/TRBV6-3	TRBJ1-5	CASRESGFQPQHF	TGTGCCAGCAGGGAGTCGGGTTTTCAGCCCCAGCATTTT
many	-	TRBV29-1	TRBJ2-7	CSVEGLTYEQYF	TGCAGCGTTGAAGGACTAACCTACGAGCAGTACTTC
-	-	TRBV4-3	TRBJ2-2	CASSQLLFAGELFF	TGCGCCAGCAGCCAACTTCTTTTCGCCGGGGAGCTGTTTTTT
-	TRBD2	TRBV3-1	TRBJ2-5	CASSQEGLGTSFATQYF	TGTGCCAGCAGCCAAGAGGGACTAGGGACTTCATTTGCGACCCAGTACTTC
many	TRBD1	TRBV27	TRBJ2-7	CASSSPSRTGGKGEQYF	TGTGCCAGCAGTTCCCCCTCTCGGACAGGGGGCAAGGGCGAGCAGTACTTC
many	-	TRBV28	TRBJ2-7	CASSFPPRDYEQYF	TGTGCCAGCAGTTTTCCCCCGAGGGACTACGAGCAGTACTTC
many	TRBD1	TRBV11-2	TRBJ2-5	CASSLHLFLGQGRETQYF	TGTGCCAGCAGCTTACACTTATTTTTGGGACAGGGAAGAGAGACCCAGTACTTC
-	TRBD2	TRBV6-2/TRBV6-3	TRBJ2-2	CASSYSGTSGGVPTGELFF	TGTGCCAGCAGTTACTCGGGGACTAGCGGGGGGGTCCCCACCGGGGAGCTGTTTTTT
few	-	TRBV4-1	TRBJ1-1	CASSLPEAGYTEAFF	TGCGCCAGCAGCCTCCCGGAGGCAGGGTACACTGAAGCTTTCTTT
-	-	TRBV28	TRBJ2-6	CASSQLSQAGANVLTF	TGTGCCAGCAGCCAACTTTCACAGGCTGGGGCCAACGTCCTGACTTTC
few	-	TRBV6-4	TRBJ1-1	CASSDSEKAFF	TGTGCCAGCAGTGACTCGGAGAAGGCTTTCTTT
once	TRBD1	TRBV10-3	TRBJ2-7	CAIRGTGLGHEQYF	TGTGCCATCAGGGGGACAGGCCTTGGCCACGAGCAGTACTTC
once	-	TRBV12-3/TRBV12-4	TRBJ2-7	CASKRGASYEQYF	TGTGCCAGCAAGAGGGGCGCGAGCTACGAGCAGTACTTC
many	TRBD1	TRBV6-2/TRBV6-3	TRBJ2-5	CASRRQGRGVPQYF	TGTGCCAGCAGGCGACAGGGGCGTGGGGTTCCCCAGTACTTC
-	-	TRBV11-1	TRBJ1-5	CASSLSEGQPQHF	TGTGCCAGCAGCTTATCAGAGGGACAGCCCCAGCATTTT
many	-	TRBV6-5	TRBJ1-3	CASSYSIVGPGNTIYF	TGTGCCAGCAGTTACTCGATCGTGGGTCCCGGAAACACCATATATTTT
many	TRBD1	TRBV7-2	TRBJ1-2	CASSPSGTETYGYTF	TGTGCCAGCAGCCCGTCCGGGACAGAGACCTATGGCTACACCTTC
few	TRBD1	TRBV6-1	TRBJ2-1	CASSTPGQGVDEQFF	TGTGCCAGCAGTACCCCCGGACAGGGCGTCGATGAGCAGTTCTTC
many	-	TRBV6-2/TRBV6-3	TRBJ1-1	CASTNIMNTEAFF	TGTGCTAGTACGAACATTATGAACACTGAAGCTTTCTTT
many	-	TRBV6-5	TRBJ2-3	CASSYRVTDTQYF	TGTGCCAGCAGTTATCGCGTCACAGATACGCAGTATTTT
many	-	TRBV9	TRBJ1-1	CASSVSGITEAFF	TGTGCCAGCAGCGTGTCAGGGATCACTGAAGCTTTCTTT
many	TRBD1	TRBV20-1	TRBJ2-5	CSARVNGGQGAFETQYF	TGCAGTGCTAGAGTAAACGGGGGACAGGGGGCTTTCGAGACCCAGTACTTC
many	-	TRBV29-1	TRBJ2-5	CSVGAAGETQYF	TGCAGCGTGGGGGCTGCCGGAGAGACCCAGTACTTC
-	-	TRBV20-1	TRBJ2-7	CSADKSRDISYEQYF	TGCAGTGCTGACAAGAGCCGGGACATCTCCTACGAGCAGTACTTC
many	-	TRBV11-2	TRBJ2-4	CASSLGWGSMDIQYF	TGTGCCAGCAGCTTAGGTTGGGGCAGCATGGACATTCAGTACTTC
many	-	TRBV7-3	TRBJ2-2	CASSRLNTGELFF	TGTGCCAGCAGCCGCTTAAACACCGGGGAGCTGTTTTTT
many	-	TRBV20-1	TRBJ2-5	CSAREWTTEETQYF	TGCAGTGCTAGAGAATGGACGACGGAAGAGACCCAGTACTTC
many	-	TRBV24-1	TRBJ1-2	CATSDFGEGYTF	TGTGCCACCAGTGATTTCGGGGAGGGCTACACCTTC
many	-	TRBV7-9	TRBJ1-2	CASSLNNGLSVGYTF	TGTGCCAGCAGCTTAAATAACGGACTCAGTGTTGGCTACACCTTC
medium-sized	-	TRBV28	TRBJ1-2	CASSSRLTLLNTF	TGTGCCAGCAGCTCGCGACTAACCCTTCTTAACACCTTC
many	-	TRBV6-5	TRBJ1-1	CASSYSDGVPGTEAFF	TGTGCCAGCAGTTACTCGGATGGAGTTCCGGGCACTGAAGCTTTCTTT
many	-	TRBV20-1	TRBJ2-5	CSAHIPPGETQYF	TGCAGTGCTCATATCCCCCCAGGAGAGACCCAGTACTTC
many	-	TRBV28	TRBJ2-7	CASSFLPEEYEQYF	TGTGCCAGCAGTTTCCTACCAGAAGAATACGAGCAGTACTTC
many	-	TRBV6-2/TRBV6-3	TRBJ2-5	CASSSNGQQETQYF	TGTGCCAGCAGTTCCAACGGACAGCAAGAGACCCAGTACTTC
few	-	TRBV28	TRBJ2-7	CASSLVAGQTYEQYF	TGTGCCAGCAGTTTAGTAGCGGGACAGACCTACGAGCAGTACTTC